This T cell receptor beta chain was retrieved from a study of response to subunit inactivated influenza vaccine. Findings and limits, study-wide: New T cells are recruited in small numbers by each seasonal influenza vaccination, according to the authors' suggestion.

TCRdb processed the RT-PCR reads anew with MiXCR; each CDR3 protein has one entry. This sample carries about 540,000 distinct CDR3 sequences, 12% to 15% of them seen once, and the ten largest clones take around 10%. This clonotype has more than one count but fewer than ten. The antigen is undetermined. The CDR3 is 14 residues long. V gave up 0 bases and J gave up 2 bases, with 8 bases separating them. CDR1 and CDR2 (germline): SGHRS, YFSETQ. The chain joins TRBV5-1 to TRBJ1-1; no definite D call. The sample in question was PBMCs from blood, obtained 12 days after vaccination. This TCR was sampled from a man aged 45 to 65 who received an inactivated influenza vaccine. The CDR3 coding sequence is TGCGCCAGCAGCTTGGCGGTGGACAACACTGAAGCTTTCTTT. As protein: CASSLAVDNTEAFF.